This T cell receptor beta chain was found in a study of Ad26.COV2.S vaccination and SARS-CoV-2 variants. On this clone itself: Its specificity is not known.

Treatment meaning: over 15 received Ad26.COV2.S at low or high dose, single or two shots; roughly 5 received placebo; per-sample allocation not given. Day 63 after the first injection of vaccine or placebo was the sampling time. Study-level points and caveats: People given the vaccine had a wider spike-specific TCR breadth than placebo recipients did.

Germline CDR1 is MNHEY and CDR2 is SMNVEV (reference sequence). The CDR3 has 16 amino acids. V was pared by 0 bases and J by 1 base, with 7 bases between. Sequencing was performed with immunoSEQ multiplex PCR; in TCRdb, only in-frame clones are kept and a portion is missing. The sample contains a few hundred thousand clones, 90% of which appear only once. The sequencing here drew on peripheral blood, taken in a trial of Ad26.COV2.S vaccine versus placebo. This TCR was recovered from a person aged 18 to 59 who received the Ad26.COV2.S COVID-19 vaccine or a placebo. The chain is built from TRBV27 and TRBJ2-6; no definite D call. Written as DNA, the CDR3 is TGTGCCAGCAGTTTATCCCCTTTGTCTGGGGCCAACGTCCTGACTTTC. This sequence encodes CASSLSPLSGANVLTF.